This T cell receptor beta chain was recovered during a study of lymphopenia after photon versus proton radiotherapy. Germline CDR1 is ENHRY and CDR2 is SYGVKD. V gave up 5 bases and J gave up 4 bases; unmatched junction bases: 3. The CDR3 length is 14 residues. General observations from the study: After lymphocyte nadir, photon-treated repertoires showed oligoclonal expansion, especially CD8+ Temra. Relative stability marked proton patients; photon patients lost diversity and naive cells.

Turning to this clone: The antigen is unknown.

Only in-frame clones appear in the TCRdb table, and some are missing; sequencing was by immunoSEQ multiplex PCR. Found here are tens of thousands of clones, about 94% of them singletons; the top ten hold around 0.7%. The J gene is TRBJ2-4, the V gene TRBV10-3; 9 bases map to TRBD1. The TCR was taken from a woman in her fifties or sixties with cholangiocarcinoma. The source was peripheral blood, collected from a patient treated with photon-based radiotherapy. The CDR3 nucleotides read TGTGCCATCAGTCTAGGGACAGGGAAAAACATTCAGTACTTC. Protein product: CAISLGTGKNIQYF.